The clone carrying this TCR beta chain was observed a single time. The entry originates in a study of blood T cell repertoires in COVID-19. Some clones are missing from TCRdb's copy, which holds only in-frame ones; the method was immunoSEQ multiplex PCR. There are about 140,000 clones in the sample; approximately 85% occur only once, and less than 2% lies in the top ten. The J segment lost 0 bases and the V segment lost 3 bases, leaving 2 bases of the junction unmatched. The germline gives CDR1 ENHRY, CDR2 SYGVKD. The CDR3 totals 15 residues. What was sequenced was peripheral blood. The TCR comes from a man between 65 and 80 years old with acute or convalescent COVID-19. The rearrangement uses TRBV10-3 and TRBJ2-7; 10 nucleotides match TRBD1. In DNA, the CDR3 is TGTGCCATCAGTGAAGGGACAGGGGCCTCCTACGAGCAGTACTTC. It specifies CAISEGTGASYEQYF.